This T cell receptor beta chain comes out of a study of regulatory T cells in long-lasting Graves disease. This CDR3 contains 22 residues. The junction had 14 bases not matched to a gene; V was cut back by 0 bases and J by 2 bases. From germline, CDR1 is KGHDR and CDR2 SFDVKD. Library construction for TCR beta used iRepertoire HTBI primers and Arm-PCR of CDR3 regions. A single record per CDR3 protein comes from TCRdb applying MiXCR to the multiplex PCR reads. The data hold 440,000 or so distinct CDR3 sequences, with under 15% observed a single time. This clonotype appeared many times. Documented time point: newly diagnosed GD, antithyroid drugs for less than 3 months. PBMC RNA served as the TCR library source. This same sample was also taken into another study, of T cells in Graves' hyperthyroidism and ophthalmopathy.

This sequence was found in a woman aged 30 to 39 with Graves disease. This sequence joins TRBV24-1 and TRBJ2-1, with 14 bases aligning to TRBD2. The sample was peripheral blood mononuclear cells (PBMCs), taken at new diagnosis, from a patient treated with antithyroid drugs. CDR3 loop: CATSDLPWDGLAGGLTYNEQFF. Here the CDR3 DNA reads TGTGCCACCAGTGATTTGCCCTGGGATGGACTAGCGGGAGGCCTCACCTACAATGAGCAGTTCTTC.